Each of the 27 T cell receptor beta chains below was sequenced from the same sample in a study of post-analysis software for immune sequencing data. Whole-study findings and limits: Patients used several TRBV segments, including TRBV5-6, TRBV5-1 and TRBV20-1, more often than controls.

cDNA libraries for TCR beta contained unique molecular identifiers. TCRdb processed the PCR reads anew with MiXCR; each CDR3 protein has one entry. The table lists about 770,000 distinct CDR3 sequences, about 43% of them singletons. These TCRs' antigens remain unknown. The source material was blood. These receptors came from a girl between 10 and 17 years old with multiple sclerosis.

As DNA, the CDR3 is TGTGCCAGCAGTTGGGACAGGGGTTTCACTGAAGCTTTCTTT. It codes for CASSWDRGFTEAFF. The rearrangement links TRBV28 to TRBJ1-1; 10 bases are a match to TRBD1. Germline CDR1 is MDHEN and CDR2 is SYDVKM. V dropped 4 bases and J dropped 4; count of bases not matched to a gene: 3. The CDR3 extends over 14 amino acids.

The chain is built from TRBV7-2 and TRBJ2-7; no firm D call. Per germline, CDR1 SGHTA and CDR2 FQGNSA. CDR3 length equals 14 residues. With 1 base removed from V and 3 bases from J, the gap between germline ends came to 10 bases. CDR3 amino acids: CASSLGRQLYEQYF. For the CDR3, the DNA is TGTGCCAGCAGCTTAGGTCGGCAGCTCTACGAGCAGTACTTC.

V usage is TRBV7-2 and J usage is TRBJ2-1; 9 bases map to TRBD1. The CDR3 spans 16 residues. V lost 4 bases, J lost 4 bases, and 8 bases stayed unmatched. Germline lookup yields CDR1 SGHTA and CDR2 FQGNSA. The CDR3 sequence: CASSSPSGTGYNEQFF. Written as DNA, the CDR3 is TGTGCCAGCAGCTCGCCCTCCGGGACAGGGTACAATGAGCAGTTCTTC.

V usage is TRBV3-1 and J usage is TRBJ1-1, with D uncertain. The germline CDR1 and CDR2 sequences are LGHDT and YNNKEL (reference sequence). This CDR3 contains 17 residues. The V and J ends lost 1 base and 3 bases respectively, with 18 bases between them. The CDR3 DNA reads as TGTGCCAGCAGCCAAGGTCCGCAGGTTGTAAGGGACACTGAAGCTTTCTTT. Translated: CASSQGPQVVRDTEAFF.

This chain uses TRBV4-1 with TRBJ1-2; D is perhaps TRBD1 (5 bases). In germline, CDR1 is MGHRA, CDR2 YSYEKL. Trimming shortened V by 0 bases and J by 3 bases, and 14 bases separated the two germline ends. This CDR3 contains 16 residues. The CDR3 DNA reads as TGCGCCAGCAGCCAAGATGGCGGGACCGGGTACTATGGCTACACCTTC. The encoded protein is CASSQDGGTGYYGYTF.

This clonotype has just a few counts. The chain carries TRBV9 and TRBJ2-7; either TRBD1 or TRBD2 may fit D (6 bases each). This CDR3 is 14 amino acids long. The germline V and J ends were trimmed by 3 bases and 2 bases, with 12 bases remaining between them. The germline gives CDR1 SGDLS, CDR2 YYNGEE. CDR3: CASSARDTAYEQYF. In DNA form, the CDR3 reads TGTGCCAGCAGCGCGCGGGACACAGCCTACGAGCAGTACTTC.

This clonotype was seen ten or more times. The chain combines TRBV5-1 with TRBJ2-3; tentative D call: TRBD1 (6 bases). The V gene lost 0 bases and the J gene lost 1 base, with 6 bases spanning the gap. This CDR3 contains 14 residues. Germline V gene sequence: CDR1 SGHRS, CDR2 YFSETQ. The DNA of the CDR3 is TGCGCCAGCAGCTTGGACAGGGGCACAGATACGCAGTATTTT. Translated, it gives CASSLDRGTDTQYF.

This clonotype turned up a few times. V is TRBV15 and J is TRBJ2-3, with TRBD2 as a possible D gene (6 bases). CDR3 length: 16 amino acids. CDR1 LNHNV and CDR2 YYDKDF come from the germline V gene (reference sequence). Trimming stripped 5 bases from V and 3 bases from J, with 18 bases between. The CDR3 loop is CATSGGTHSLTDTQYF. The CDR3 DNA reads TGTGCCACCAGCGGGGGGACTCACTCCTTGACAGATACGCAGTATTTT.

The chain links TRBV7-6 to TRBJ2-5; 11 positions agree with TRBD1. The CDR3 loop spans 15 amino acids. The trim removed 1 base at V and 4 bases at J, leaving 2 bases unmatched. Per germline, CDR1 SGHVS and CDR2 FNYEAQ. DNA of the CDR3: TGTGCCAGCAGCTTAGGGGACAGGGGGGGAGAGACCCAGTACTTC. It encodes CASSLGDRGGETQYF.

The table lists this clonotype with a few counts. The chain is built from TRBV20-1 and TRBJ2-1; D gene ambiguous. The CDR3 consists of 11 residues. Between the trimmed V and J ends, which lost 3 bases and 9 bases, there was a span of 9 bases. The germline CDR1 and CDR2 sequences are DFQATT and SNEGSKA (reference sequence). The CDR3 loop is CSASTSLEQFF. The CDR3 DNA reads TGCAGTGCTAGTACCTCCCTTGAGCAGTTCTTC.

A few counts support this clonotype. The chain recombines TRBV29-1 with TRBJ2-3, with 11 bases fitting TRBD2. V gave up 6 bases and J gave up 2 bases; unmatched junction bases: 7. The germline V gene has CDR1 SQVTM and CDR2 ANQGSEA. This CDR3 is 15 amino acids long. Here the CDR3 DNA reads TGCAGCGTCGTAGGACTAGCGGGCAACACAGATACGCAGTATTTT. Translated, it gives CSVVGLAGNTDTQYF.

This clonotype was found a few times. This chain connects TRBV6-1 to TRBJ2-7; D not resolved. The CDR3 length is 10 residues. Trimming stripped 3 bases from V and 7 bases from J, with 4 bases between. Germline V gene sequence: CDR1 MNHNS, CDR2 SASEGT. The chain's CDR3 is CASSEWEQYF. CDR3 nucleotides: TGTGCCAGCAGTGAGTGGGAGCAGTACTTC.

J is TRBJ2-1 and V is TRBV20-1, with 8 bases lining up with TRBD2. Germline CDR1 is DFQATT and CDR2 is SNEGSKA (reference sequence). The CDR3 is 14 amino acids. V was pared by 4 bases and J by 4 bases, with 6 bases of the junction left unmatched. This CDR3 is CSAITSGHYNEQFF. DNA for the CDR3: TGCAGTGCTATAACTAGCGGACATTACAATGAGCAGTTCTTC.

A few counts support this clonotype. This rearrangement joins TRBV29-1 to TRBJ2-7; 8 bases are a match to TRBD2. The germline gives CDR1 SQVTM, CDR2 ANQGSEA. J was trimmed by 0 bases and V by 7 bases; bases with no gene match: 5. This CDR3 is built from 13 residues. The CDR3 spells CSAYSGNSYEQYF. CDR3 nucleotides: TGCAGCGCTTATAGCGGGAACTCCTACGAGCAGTACTTC.

This clonotype was recorded a few times. This chain links TRBV20-1 with TRBJ2-7; 13 nucleotides agree with TRBD2. The CDR3 spans 16 residues. The junction had 4 bases not matched to a gene; V was cut back by 0 bases and J by 2 bases. Germline CDR1 DFQATT, CDR2 SNEGSKA (reference sequence). The chain's CDR3 is CSARERTSGGAYEQYF. In DNA, the CDR3 is TGCAGTGCTAGAGAACGGACTAGCGGGGGTGCCTACGAGCAGTACTTC.

This clonotype was seen a few times. V is TRBV12-3 or TRBV12-4 and J is TRBJ2-2; D call uncertain. V lost 1 base, J lost 5 bases, and 8 bases lay in between. The CDR3 runs 14 residues. The CDR3 region is CASSLDRKTGELFF. The DNA of the CDR3 is TGTGCCAGCAGTTTAGACAGAAAGACCGGGGAGCTGTTTTTT.

The genes are TRBV7-9 and TRBJ2-1; 11 bases agree with TRBD2. The ends lost 5 bases at V and 4 bases at J; junction bases unmatched: 7. This CDR3 region has 16 residues. Germline V lookup: CDR1 SEHNR, CDR2 FQNEAQ (reference sequence). Written as DNA, the CDR3 is TGTGCCAGCAGCCCGGTAGCGGGAGGGAGATACAATGAGCAGTTCTTC. Residues: CASSPVAGGRYNEQFF.

This clonotype has only a few counts. The chain recombines TRBV5-1 with TRBJ1-2, with TRBD1 matching over 7 bases. The V and J ends lost 4 bases and 2 bases, in that order; junction bases with no gene match: 5. Germline V lookup: CDR1 SGHRS, CDR2 YFSETQ. There are 14 residues in the CDR3. CDR3 amino acids: CASSEGQSNYGYTF. Written as DNA, the CDR3 is TGCGCCAGCAGCGAGGGACAGTCCAACTATGGCTACACCTTC.

The V and J genes are TRBV13 and TRBJ2-7; the D call may be TRBD1 or TRBD2 (6 bases each). The CDR3 length is 17 residues. Germline assignment: CDR1 PRHDT and CDR2 FYEKMQ (reference sequence). Trimming cost V 4 bases and J 3 bases, with 22 bases left between them. CDR3 loop: CASSSRGGQGRRYEQYF. The CDR3, as DNA: TGTGCCAGCAGCTCCCGTGGGGGGCAGGGGCGGCGCTACGAGCAGTACTTC.

The chain couples TRBV20-1 to TRBJ2-1, with TRBD2 matching 8 bases. The junction had 9 bases not matched to a gene; V was cut back by 7 bases and J by 7 bases. This CDR3 comprises 13 residues. The germline V gene encodes CDR1 DFQATT and CDR2 SNEGSKA (reference sequence). The CDR3 DNA is TGCAGTGAGGAGCGGGAGTTTGGGAATGAGCAGTTCTTC. Protein product: CSEEREFGNEQFF.

The chain uses TRBV9 and TRBJ1-1, with D perhaps TRBD1 (6 bases). The germline V gene encodes CDR1 SGDLS and CDR2 YYNGEE. V gave up 6 bases and J gave up 5 bases, with 20 bases separating them. This CDR3 is built from 15 residues. As DNA, the CDR3 is TGTGCCAGCACCCCTGTGGGGGGGCTAGAGACTGAAGCTTTCTTT. Translated, it gives CASTPVGGLETEAFF.

The chain is built from TRBV9 and TRBJ2-6, with TRBD2 as a possible D gene (6 bases). The germline V gene encodes CDR1 SGDLS and CDR2 YYNGEE. CDR3 length: 19 residues. Deletions cut 3 bases from V and 0 bases from J, with 19 bases between. The DNA for the CDR3 is TGTGCCAGCAGCGCCGACCCCGGGACTCCGAGCTCTGGGGCCAACGTCCTGACTTTC. Translating it yields CASSADPGTPSSGANVLTF. The variable domain in full, with the rest retrieved from reference TRBV9 and TRBJ2-6, is DSGVTQTPKHLITATGQRVTLRCSPRSGDLSVYWYQQSLDQGLQFLIQYYNGEERAKGNILERFSAQQFPDLHSELNLSSLELGDSALYFCASSADPGTPSSGANVLTFGAGSRLTVL.

The chain couples TRBV20-1 to TRBJ2-1; 7 bases are shared with TRBD2. Germline V gene lookup returns CDR1 DFQATT and CDR2 SNEGSKA (reference sequence). V was clipped by 1 base and J by 4 bases; unmatched bases: 13. This CDR3 is 17 amino acids long. The DNA of the CDR3 is TGCAGTGCTAGAGGATCTGCGGGAGATCAAGGATACAATGAGCAGTTCTTC. Protein product: CSARGSAGDQGYNEQFF.

This clonotype was seen a few times. This chain joins TRBV12-3 or TRBV12-4 and TRBJ2-1; possibly TRBD2 for D (5 bases). The CDR3 has 15 amino acids. V gave up 3 bases and J gave up 7 bases, with 16 bases separating them. This CDR3 reads CASSFPGIRLNEQFF. CDR3 DNA: TGTGCCAGCAGTTTCCCCGGGATTAGGCTGAATGAGCAGTTCTTC.

The table lists this clonotype with a few counts. V gene TRBV6-6 combines with J gene TRBJ2-7; D ambiguous. Looked up from germline, CDR1 is MNHNY and CDR2 is SVGAGI (reference sequence). The CDR3 totals 11 residues. The V gene lost 6 bases and the J gene lost 5 bases, with 8 bases spanning the gap. CDR3 loop: CASSYRDEQYF. The CDR3 DNA sequence: TGTGCCAGCAGCTACAGAGACGAGCAGTACTTC.

This clonotype was picked up one time. The V and J genes are TRBV10-3 and TRBJ2-1; TRBD2 matches at 15 bases. The V and J ends lost 6 bases and 5 bases, in that order; junction bases with no gene match: 11. CDR1 is ENHRY, CDR2 SYGVKD, per germline. CDR3 length: 18 residues. For the CDR3, the DNA is TGTGCCATCAGGGCCGGGACTAGCGGGAGGAGGGGAGACAATGAGCAGTTCTTC. This encodes CAIRAGTSGRRGDNEQFF.

V usage is TRBV3-1 and J usage is TRBJ1-2; the D gene is possibly TRBD1 (6 bases). CDR3 length equals 16 residues. Between the trimmed V and J ends, which lost 0 bases and 6 bases, there was a span of 17 bases. CDR1 and CDR2 (germline): LGHDT, YNNKEL (reference sequence). Written as DNA, the CDR3 is TGTGCCAGCAGCCAAGATCCGGCAGGGGACCTGCATGGCTACACCTTC. Protein sequence: CASSQDPAGDLHGYTF.